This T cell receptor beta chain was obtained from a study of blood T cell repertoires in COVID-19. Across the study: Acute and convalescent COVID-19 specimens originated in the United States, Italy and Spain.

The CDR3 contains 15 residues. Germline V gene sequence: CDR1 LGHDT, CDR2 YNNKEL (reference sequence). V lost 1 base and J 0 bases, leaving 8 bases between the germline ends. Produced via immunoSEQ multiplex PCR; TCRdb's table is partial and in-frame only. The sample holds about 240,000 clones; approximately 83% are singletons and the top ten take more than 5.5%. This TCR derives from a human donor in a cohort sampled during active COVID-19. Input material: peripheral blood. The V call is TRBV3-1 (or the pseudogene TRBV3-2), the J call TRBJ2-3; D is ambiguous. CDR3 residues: CASSQGQQSTDTQYF. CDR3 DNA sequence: TGTGCCAGCAGCCAAGGACAACAGAGCACAGATACGCAGTATTTT.